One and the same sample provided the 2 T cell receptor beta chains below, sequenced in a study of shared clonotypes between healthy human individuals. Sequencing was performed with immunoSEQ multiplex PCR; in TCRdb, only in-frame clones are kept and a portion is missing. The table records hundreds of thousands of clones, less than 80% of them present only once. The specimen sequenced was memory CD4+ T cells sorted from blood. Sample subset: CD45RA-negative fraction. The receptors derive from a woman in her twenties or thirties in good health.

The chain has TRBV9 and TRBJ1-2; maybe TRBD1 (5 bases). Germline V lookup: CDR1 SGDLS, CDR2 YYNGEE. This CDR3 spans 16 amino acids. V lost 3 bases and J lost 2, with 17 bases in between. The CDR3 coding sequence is TGTGCCAGCAGCGGTCCACGGTTTGCAGGGAACTATGGCTACACCTTC. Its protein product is CASSGPRFAGNYGYTF.

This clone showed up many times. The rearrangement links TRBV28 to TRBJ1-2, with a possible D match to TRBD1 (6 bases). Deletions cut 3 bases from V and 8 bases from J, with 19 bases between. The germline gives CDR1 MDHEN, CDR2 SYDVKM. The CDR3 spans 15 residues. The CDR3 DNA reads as TGTGCCAGCAGTTTCACGTCTGGGGGCGGAGGGGGCTACACCTTC. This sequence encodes CASSFTSGGGGGYTF.